A single sample gave rise to the 14 T cell receptor beta chains below, sequenced in a study of regulatory T cells in long-lasting Graves disease. Stated time point: newly diagnosed GD, antithyroid drugs for less than 3 months. Scientists built the TCR library using RNA that was extracted from PBMCs. Assembly of TCR beta libraries relied on iRepertoire HTBI primers together with Arm-PCR of CDR3 regions. TCRdb passed the multiplex PCR reads through MiXCR, listing each CDR3 protein once. Of under 500,000 distinct CDR3 sequences listed, approximately 16% are singletons. The same data also went into a second study, on T cells in Graves' hyperthyroidism and ophthalmopathy.

Specimen: peripheral blood mononuclear cells (PBMCs), collected at new diagnosis, from a patient treated with antithyroid drugs. These TCRs come from a young woman with Graves disease.

The table lists this clonotype with many counts. The chain has TRBV2 and TRBJ2-1; perhaps TRBD1 as D (7 bases). Germline CDR1 SNHLY, CDR2 FYNNEI. V shed 6 bases and J shed 4 bases, with 16 bases lying between them. The CDR3 extends over 15 amino acids. The CDR3 reads CASSKGGTVYNEQFF. CDR3 nucleotide sequence: TGTGCCAGCAGCAAAGGGGGGACAGTTTACAATGAGCAGTTCTTC.

The chain links TRBV12-5 to TRBJ2-1; D remains unclear. V was cut by 2 bases and J by 7 bases, with 3 bases left in between. CDR1 and CDR2 (germline): LGHNT, FRNRAP. There are 11 residues in the CDR3. CDR3 sequence reads: CASGLQNEQFF. CDR3 nucleotide sequence: TGTGCTAGTGGTTTGCAGAATGAGCAGTTCTTC.

The genes are TRBV9 and TRBJ2-2; D is undetermined. V gave up 1 base and J gave up 5 bases, with 6 bases separating them. CDR1 is SGDLS and CDR2 is YYNGEE in the germline V gene. There are 13 residues in the CDR3. The CDR3: CASSVLGTGELFF. In nucleotides, the CDR3 is TGTGCCAGCAGCGTACTGGGAACCGGGGAGCTGTTTTTT.

CDR3 in DNA: TGTGCCAGCAGCGTGGGGAAGGGCACAGATACGCAGTATTTT. Encoded protein: CASSVGKGTDTQYF. The rearrangement uses TRBV9 and TRBJ2-3; D gene unclear. Germline V gives CDR1 SGDLS, CDR2 YYNGEE. This CDR3 spans 14 amino acids. The V gene lost 2 bases and the J gene lost 1 base, with 8 bases spanning the gap.

This clonotype was seen at least ten times. CDR3 bases: TGTGCCAGCAGCTTCGGGAAACAAGAGACCCAGTACTTC. Translation gives CASSFGKQETQYF. The V and J genes are TRBV7-9 and TRBJ2-5; tentative D call: TRBD2 (5 bases). V was shortened by 3 bases and J by 2 bases, with 7 bases between the two germline ends. Per the germline V gene, CDR1 is SEHNR and CDR2 is FQNEAQ (reference sequence). The CDR3 has 13 residues. The whole variable domain, remainder taken from reference TRBV7-9 and TRBJ2-5, is DTGVSQNPRHKITKRGQNVTFRCDPISEHNRLYWYRQTLGQGPEFLTYFQNEAQLEKSRLLSDRFSAERPKGSFSTLEIQRTEQGDSAMYLCASSFGKQETQYFGPGTRLLVL.

This clonotype has ten or more counts. The CDR3 nucleotides read TGTGCCAGCTCGGGGGCAGGGGACTACGAGCAGTACTTC. This sequence encodes CASSGAGDYEQYF. The chain is built from TRBV7-9 and TRBJ2-7; either TRBD1 or TRBD2 may supply D (6 bases each). The CDR3 length is 13 residues. V lost 8 bases and J 3 bases, leaving 14 bases between the germline ends. Germline assignment: CDR1 SEHNR and CDR2 FQNEAQ (reference sequence).

In the case of this clonotype: A read error may account for a junction end that differs from germline. The gene calls are TRBV12-3 or TRBV12-4 and TRBJ2-3; D uncertain. The CDR3 totals 12 residues. The CDR3 reads CTSSTGTDTQYF. The CDR3 DNA reads as TGTACCAGCAGTACCGGCACAGATACGCAGTATTTT.

This clonotype was seen at least ten times. The rearrangement uses TRBV20-1 and TRBJ2-3; TRBD2 agrees at 7 bases. This CDR3 spans 15 amino acids. Germline V gene lookup returns CDR1 DFQATT and CDR2 SNEGSKA (reference sequence). V dropped 1 base and J dropped 3; count of bases not matched to a gene: 7. The CDR3, as DNA: TGCAGTGCTAGAGGGGTGAGGCGGGAGACAGATACGCAGTATTTT. It translates to CSARGVRRETDTQYF.

This clonotype was observed many times. This sequence joins TRBV18 and TRBJ2-3, with D possibly called TRBD1 or TRBD2 (6 bases each). This CDR3 has 14 residues. The V and J ends lost 1 base and 6 bases respectively, with 11 bases between them. Germline CDR1 and CDR2: KGHSH and LQKENI. DNA of the CDR3: TGTGCCAGCTCACCACAAGGGGGGCATGATACGCAGTATTTT. Its translation: CASSPQGGHDTQYF. Full variable domain (outside the CDR3, taken from reference TRBV18 and TRBJ2-3): NAGVMQNPRHLVRRRGQEARLRCSPMKGHSHVYWYRQLPEEGLKFMVYLQKENIIDESGMPKERFSAEFPKEGPSILRIQQVVRGDSAAYFCASSPQGGHDTQYFGPGTRLTVL.

V gene TRBV14 combines with J gene TRBJ2-1; D may be TRBD2 (5 bases). The V end lost 0 bases, the J end lost 4 bases, and 10 bases lay between the germline ends. The CDR3 runs to 15 residues. The germline V gene has CDR1 SGHDN and CDR2 FVKESK. The CDR3 DNA reads as TGTGCCAGCAGCCAAGAGAGCGGAACTTACAATGAGCAGTTCTTC. Amino acids: CASSQESGTYNEQFF.

The V and J genes are TRBV20-1 and TRBJ2-5; possible D gene TRBD2, 6 bases. The CDR3 totals 14 residues. Per germline, CDR1 DFQATT and CDR2 SNEGSKA (reference sequence). V lost 6 bases, J lost 5 bases, and 19 bases lay in between. CDR3 region: CSAGDPGLLETQYF. The DNA of the CDR3 is TGCAGTGCAGGAGACCCGGGACTCTTGGAGACCCAGTACTTC.

To note about this clonotype: A much larger clone lies one base from this, so it may be a read error. This rearrangement joins TRBV18 to TRBJ2-5; no reliable D call. The V end was cut by 3 bases, the J end by 1 base, with 6 bases between. The V gene's germline CDR1 is KGHSH and CDR2 LQKENI. The CDR3 is 13 residues long. This CDR3 is CASSPGCQETQYF. CDR3 DNA: TGTGCCAGCTCACCCGGGTGCCAAGAGACCCAGTACTTC.

This clonotype showed up just a few times. The rearrangement joins TRBV18 to TRBJ1-5; possible D gene TRBD1, 6 bases. V was shortened by 4 bases and J by 4 bases, with 14 bases between the two germline ends. Germline CDR1 KGHSH, CDR2 LQKENI. The CDR3 runs 15 residues. The CDR3 here is CASSLQLQGNQPQHF. The CDR3 DNA reads TGTGCCAGCTCACTTCAACTACAGGGAAATCAGCCCCAGCATTTT. The full variable domain, rest sourced from reference TRBV18 and TRBJ1-5, is NAGVMQNPRHLVRRRGQEARLRCSPMKGHSHVYWYRQLPEEGLKFMVYLQKENIIDESGMPKERFSAEFPKEGPSILRIQQVVRGDSAAYFCASSLQLQGNQPQHFGDGTRLSIL.

This clonotype was recorded at least ten times. J is TRBJ1-5 and V is TRBV27; maybe TRBD1 (6 bases). This CDR3 has 16 residues. Trimming stripped 6 bases from V and 3 bases from J, with 18 bases between. Germline CDR1 reads MNHEY; CDR2 reads SMNVEV (reference sequence). CDR3 in DNA: TGTGCCAGCAGACTAGGGACCGGGGGCACCAATCAGCCCCAGCATTTT. Its translation: CASRLGTGGTNQPQHF.